This record concerns one T cell receptor (beta chain) sequence. The CDR3 totals 14 residues. Looked up from germline, CDR1 is SGHAT and CDR2 is FQNNGV. V lost 5 bases and J lost 0; bases outside the gene matches: 3. Measured with immunoSEQ multiplex PCR; TCRdb has only the in-frame clones, and not every one. The table has about 110,000 clones, roughly 85% seen once. This entry is derived from a study of blood T cell repertoires in COVID-19. The origin of this receptor is a human donor in a cohort sampled during active COVID-19. V gene TRBV11-2 combines with J gene TRBJ2-7; 8 nucleotides match TRBD1. The sample was peripheral blood. In DNA form, the CDR3 reads TGTGCCAGCAGCACCGGGACAGGCTCCTACGAGCAGTACTTC. It yields the protein CASSTGTGSYEQYF.